Sequencing of this T cell receptor beta chain was carried out in a study of T cell repertoires in cytomegalovirus infection. Study as a whole: Newly reported HLA-C-restricted and thoroughly characterized HLA-B-restricted CMV epitopes were employed. Public signatures in TCR beta pointed to CMV infection and matching HLA type. Study-wide findings and caveats: Predominance within the ex vivo response was attributable to HLA-C-restricted CMV-specific TCR beta clonotypes. Carriers of CMV and the relevant HLA type were discriminated by public TCR beta frequency.

There are a few counts of this clonotype. Its target is not known. Trimming cost V 2 bases and J 2 bases, with 6 bases left between them. The CDR3 has 13 amino acids. Germline V CDR1 and CDR2: ENHRY, SYGVKD. TCRdb itself ran the reads through MiXCR, one entry per CDR3 protein. This table has about 310,000 distinct CDR3 sequences, 25% appearing once. This material consisted of cultured PBMCs, taken from culture after CMV antigen stimulation. The chain recombines TRBV10-3 with TRBJ2-5; no clear D. The receptor was isolated from a human donor in good health (CMV status not recorded). Some clones in this sample may be carry-over from other donors' samples. CDR3 nucleotides: TGTGCCATCAGTGAGCCTGGTCAAGAGACCCAGTACTTC. Translation: CAISEPGQETQYF.